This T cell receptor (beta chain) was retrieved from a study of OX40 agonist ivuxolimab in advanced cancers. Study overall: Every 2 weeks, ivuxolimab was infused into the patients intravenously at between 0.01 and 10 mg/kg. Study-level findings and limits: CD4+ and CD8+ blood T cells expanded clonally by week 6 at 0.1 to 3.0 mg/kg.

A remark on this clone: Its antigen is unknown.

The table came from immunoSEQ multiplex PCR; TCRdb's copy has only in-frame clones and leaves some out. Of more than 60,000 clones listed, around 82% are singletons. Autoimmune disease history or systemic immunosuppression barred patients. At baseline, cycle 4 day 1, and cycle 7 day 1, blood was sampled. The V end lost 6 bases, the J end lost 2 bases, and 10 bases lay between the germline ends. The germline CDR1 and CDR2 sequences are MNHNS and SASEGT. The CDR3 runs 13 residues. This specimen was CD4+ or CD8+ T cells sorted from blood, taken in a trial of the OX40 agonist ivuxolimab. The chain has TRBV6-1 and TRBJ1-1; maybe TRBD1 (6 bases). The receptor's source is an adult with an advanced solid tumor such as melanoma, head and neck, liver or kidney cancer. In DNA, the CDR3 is TGTGCCAGCAGCGGGGGGCGAAACACTGAAGCTTTCTTT. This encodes CASSGGRNTEAFF.